Below are 30 T cell receptor beta chains sequenced from a single sample in a study of blood T cells in healthy people across ages. Sample-barcoded 5' priming and a J-beta primer mix drove a second PCR of roughly 6 to 12 cycles. One entry per CDR3 protein, called by TCRdb with MiXCR from the 5' RACE reads. The profile shows more than 1,400,000 distinct CDR3 sequences, roughly 40% of them singletons. Sample: blood. The receptors come from a woman aged 18-29 years in good health.

This clonotype was found a few times. The chain joins TRBV6-5 to TRBJ2-7; a weak D match, TRBD2 (5 bases). The germline CDR1 and CDR2 sequences are MNHEY and SVGAGI. The CDR3 length is 18 residues. The V and J ends lost 0 bases and 0 bases respectively, with 18 bases between them. The CDR3 coding sequence is TGTGCCAGCAGTTACTCGATGGGTCGGGGATCGACCTCCTACGAGCAGTACTTC. Its translation: CASSYSMGRGSTSYEQYF.

J is TRBJ1-4 and V is TRBV6-5, with D perhaps matching TRBD1 (5 bases). The CDR3 has 15 amino acids. Germline CDR1 MNHEY, CDR2 SVGAGI. Trimming took off 4 bases at V and 7 bases at J, with 16 bases between the two ends. CDR3 DNA: TGTGCCAGCAGTTCGTCCAGGTGGGGGGGTGAAAAACTGTTTTTT. Its protein is CASSSSRWGGEKLFF.

This chain connects TRBV2 to TRBJ2-3; 10 positions agree with TRBD2. Germline V gene sequence: CDR1 SNHLY, CDR2 FYNNEI. CDR3 length: 16 amino acids. V gave up 1 base and J gave up 2 bases; unmatched junction bases: 3. The CDR3 DNA reads as TGTGCCAGCAGTGAAGGGACTAGCGGACCCACAGATACGCAGTATTTT. This translates into CASSEGTSGPTDTQYF.

This sequence joins TRBV19 and TRBJ2-3; the D is unclear. Germline V CDR1 and CDR2: LNHDA, SQIVND (reference sequence). The CDR3 loop spans 15 amino acids. V was trimmed by 6 bases and J by 4 bases, leaving 17 bases between them. CDR3 sequence (DNA): TGTGCCAGTAGCCAGCCTAAGCATGGCGCAGATACGCAGTATTTT. This codes for CASSQPKHGADTQYF. The complete variable domain, with remaining parts taken from reference TRBV19 and TRBJ2-3, reads DGGITQSPKYLFRKEGQNVTLSCEQNLNHDAMYWYRQDPGQGLRLIYYSQIVNDFQKGDIAEGYSVSREKKESFPLTVTSAQKNPTAFYLCASSQPKHGADTQYFGPGTRLTVL.

V is TRBV3-1 and J is TRBJ2-7; 8 positions agree with TRBD2. This CDR3 has 15 residues. CDR1 is LGHDT and CDR2 is YNNKEL in the germline V gene (reference sequence). The junction had 6 bases not matched to a gene; V was cut back by 0 bases and J by 5 bases. The CDR3 sequence is CASSQEPSGSDEQYF. The CDR3 DNA is TGTGCCAGCAGCCAAGAACCCAGCGGGAGCGACGAGCAGTACTTC.

This clonotype was seen more than once but under ten times. J is TRBJ2-7 and V is TRBV6-1, with D unresolved. CDR1 MNHNS and CDR2 SASEGT come from the germline V gene. The CDR3 consists of 15 residues. Trimming removed 1 base at V and 0 bases at J, with 10 bases between. The CDR3 nucleotides are TGTGCCAGCAGTGAAGAGGGCGGCAGCTCCTACGAGCAGTACTTC. Amino acids: CASSEEGGSSYEQYF.

This CDR3 reads CASSLRETNTEAFF. Written as DNA, the CDR3 is TGTGCCAGCAGCCTCAGGGAGACGAACACTGAAGCTTTCTTT. The chain recombines TRBV12-3 or TRBV12-4 with TRBJ1-1; D may be TRBD1 (5 bases). This CDR3 spans 14 amino acids. Trimming removed 6 bases from V and 1 base from J, with 12 bases in between.

J is TRBJ2-7 and V is TRBV12-3 or TRBV12-4; 7 positions agree with TRBD2. There are 15 residues in the CDR3. V lost 6 bases and J lost 2; bases outside the gene matches: 10. CDR3 sequence reads: CASSRSREGTYEQYF. CDR3 nucleotide sequence: TGTGCCAGCAGCCGGTCGAGGGAGGGGACCTACGAGCAGTACTTC.

This clonotype was observed a few times. The chain is built from TRBV2 and TRBJ2-5; 8 bases fit TRBD1. The J call may not be correct, given that the DNA end is closer to TRBJ2-7. Germline V gives CDR1 SNHLY, CDR2 FYNNEI. CDR3 size: 15 residues. CDR3 loop: CASSPDRALGNEQYF. CDR3 bases: TGTGCCAGCAGTCCGGACAGGGCCCTTGGAAACGAGCAGTACTTC.

This rearrangement joins TRBV6-6 to TRBJ1-5; D remains unclear. Per germline, CDR1 MNHNY and CDR2 SVGAGI (reference sequence). Trimming shortened V by 7 bases and J by 6 bases, and 19 bases separated the two germline ends. The CDR3 sequence is 15 residues long. The CDR3 reads CASTSSKTAPQPQHF. CDR3 sequence (DNA): TGTGCCAGCACTTCATCGAAAACAGCCCCTCAGCCCCAGCATTTT.

The chain has TRBV3-1 and TRBJ1-1, with D tentatively TRBD1 (6 bases). From germline, CDR1 is LGHDT and CDR2 YNNKEL (reference sequence). The CDR3 length is 12 residues. V lost 4 bases, J lost 8 bases, and 11 bases lay in between. CDR3 in amino acids: CASSPGTREAFF. DNA of the CDR3: TGTGCCAGCAGCCCCGGGACACGAGAAGCTTTCTTT.

This clonotype was seen at least ten times. The J gene is TRBJ1-2, the V gene TRBV12-3 or TRBV12-4; 9 bases fit TRBD1. CDR3 size: 14 residues. V shed 6 bases and J 4 bases; nucleotides not matched to a gene: 6. The CDR3 DNA is TGTGCCAGCAGACCGGGACAGGGTGGCTATGGCTACACCTTC. Protein product: CASRPGQGGYGYTF.

This clonotype was counted a few times. The chain recombines TRBV4-1 with TRBJ2-5; no definite D call. The CDR3 has 15 amino acids. CDR1 is MGHRA and CDR2 is YSYEKL in the germline V gene. V was shortened by 0 bases and J by 5 bases, with 13 bases between the two germline ends. The CDR3 region is CASSQEETSQETQYF. The DNA for the CDR3 is TGCGCCAGCAGCCAAGAGGAAACCTCACAGGAGACCCAGTACTTC.

The sample holds a few counts of this clonotype. This chain connects TRBV4-1 to TRBJ2-3, with 9 positions matching TRBD1. Germline values: CDR1 MGHRA, CDR2 YSYEKL. The CDR3 totals 14 residues. The junction had 7 bases not matched to a gene; V was cut back by 6 bases and J by 6 bases. The CDR3 loop is CASRWTGDMDTQYF. CDR3 DNA sequence: TGCGCCAGCAGATGGACAGGGGATATGGATACGCAGTATTTT.

Details on this clonotype: A much larger clone differs from this one at a single base, so this may be a read error. The chain couples TRBV29-1 to TRBJ2-1; D uncertain. Germline V gives CDR1 SQVTM, CDR2 ANQGSEA. The CDR3 contains 11 residues. V lost 7 bases to trimming and J lost 10 bases, with 14 bases between them. The CDR3 is CSGQSHNEQFF. The DNA for the CDR3 is TGCAGCGGACAATCCCATAACGAGCAGTTCTTC.

There are a few counts of this clonotype. The chain employs TRBV5-1 and TRBJ2-1; 9 bases are shared with TRBD2. V lost 2 bases and J lost 4; bases outside the gene matches: 19. CDR1 is SGHRS, CDR2 YFSETQ, per germline. The length of the CDR3 is 20 residues. The CDR3 sequence is CASSLQTGTGRLADYNEQFF. The CDR3, as DNA: TGCGCCAGCAGCTTACAGACAGGGACGGGCCGACTAGCGGATTACAATGAGCAGTTCTTC.

This rearrangement joins TRBV13 to TRBJ1-1; D possibly corresponds to TRBD1 (6 bases). CDR1 PRHDT and CDR2 FYEKMQ come from the germline V gene (reference sequence). The CDR3 loop spans 15 amino acids. Trimming took 4 bases from V and 3 from J, leaving 15 bases between them. The CDR3: CASSSSLGADTEAFF. In DNA form, the CDR3 reads TGTGCCAGCAGCTCCTCCCTGGGGGCCGACACTGAAGCTTTCTTT. Full variable domain (rest looked up from reference TRBV13 and TRBJ1-1): AAGVIQSPRHLIKEKRETATLKCYPIPRHDTVYWYQQGPGQDPQFLISFYEKMQSDKGSIPDRFSAQQFSDYHSELNMSSLELGDSALYFCASSSSLGADTEAFFGQGTRLTVV.

This clonotype was counted a few times. This rearrangement joins TRBV5-1 to TRBJ2-7, with a possible D match to TRBD2 (5 bases). This CDR3 is 15 amino acids long. The V end was cut by 1 base, the J end by 2 bases, with 13 bases between. CDR1 SGHRS and CDR2 YFSETQ come from the germline V gene. CDR3 DNA sequence: TGCGCCAGCAGCTTGTCCTCTAGCCCTCCCTACGAGCAGTACTTC. As protein: CASSLSSSPPYEQYF.

V usage is TRBV12-3 or TRBV12-4 and J usage is TRBJ2-7; TRBD2 matches at 8 bases. After removal of 1 base from V and 1 base from J, the junction contained 3 bases not matched to a gene. This CDR3 is built from 15 residues. This CDR3 is CASSLGGGKSYEQYF. CDR3 nucleotides: TGTGCCAGCAGTTTAGGCGGGGGGAAGTCCTACGAGCAGTACTTC.

This rearrangement joins TRBV27 to TRBJ1-1, with a tentative D call TRBD1 (6 bases). This CDR3 has 13 amino acids. Per germline, CDR1 MNHEY and CDR2 SMNVEV (reference sequence). With 5 bases removed from V and 2 bases from J, the gap between germline ends came to 9 bases. CDR3 sequence reads: CASSTGFNTEAFF. CDR3 DNA: TGTGCCAGCAGTACAGGGTTTAACACTGAAGCTTTCTTT.

V usage is TRBV12-3 or TRBV12-4 and J usage is TRBJ1-1; D gene ambiguous. The CDR3 runs 14 residues. Trimming removed 11 bases from V and 2 bases from J, with 18 bases in between. The CDR3 spells CAVSGRQINTEAFF. CDR3 nucleotide sequence: TGTGCCGTGTCCGGGAGGCAGATTAACACTGAAGCTTTCTTT.

V is TRBV27 and J is TRBJ2-7, with a possible D match to TRBD1 (6 bases). The germline V gene has CDR1 MNHEY and CDR2 SMNVEV (reference sequence). The CDR3 totals 16 residues. With 6 bases removed from V and 3 bases from J, the gap between germline ends came to 21 bases. Here the CDR3 DNA reads TGTGCCAGCAGAACATACCGGGACAACGTCGACTACGAGCAGTACTTC. Residues: CASRTYRDNVDYEQYF.

This clonotype was seen repeatedly, ten times or more. The junction differs from germline at one of its ends, possibly a read error. The chain carries TRBV7-2 and TRBJ1-6; D is uncertain. The CDR3 covers 12 residues. Germline CDR1 and CDR2: SGHTA and FQGNSA. The DNA for the CDR3 is TGCGCCAGCAGCCCGAGCAATTCACCCCTCCACTTT. It specifies CASSPSNSPLHF. The variable domain in full, with the rest retrieved from reference TRBV7-2 and TRBJ1-6, is GAGVSQSPSNKVTEKGKDVELRCDPISGHTALYWYRQSLGQGLEFLIYFQGNSAPDKSGLPSDRFSAERTGGSVSTLTIQRTQQEDSAVYLCASSPSNSPLHFGNGTRLTVT.

The chain recombines TRBV14 with TRBJ1-1, with 7 positions matching TRBD1. The CDR3 runs 13 residues. The J segment lost 10 bases and the V segment lost 2 bases, leaving 7 bases of the junction unmatched. Germline V gene data show CDR1 as SGHDN and CDR2 as FVKESK. CDR3 DNA: TGTGCCAGCAGCCAAATACAGGGGTACGGAGCTTTCTTT. Translated, it gives CASSQIQGYGAFF.

This clonotype occurred many times. The rearrangement links TRBV29-1 to TRBJ2-1, with a possible D match to TRBD2 (5 bases). V dropped 8 bases and J dropped 8 bases, with 16 bases sitting between them. CDR1 is SQVTM and CDR2 is ANQGSEA in the germline V gene. CDR3 length equals 12 residues. In nucleotides, the CDR3 is TGCAGCAGACTCGGGGAAGGCGATGAGCAGTTCTTC. Amino acid sequence: CSRLGEGDEQFF.

This chain links TRBV7-3 with TRBJ1-1, with unresolved D. The CDR3 runs 13 residues. Germline V gene lookup returns CDR1 SGHTA and CDR2 FQGTGA. Trimming pared 4 bases from V and 1 base from J, leaving 7 bases between. CDR3 in DNA: TGTGCCAGCAGCTGTGGCCAGAACACTGAAGCTTTCTTT. It codes for CASSCGQNTEAFF.

This clonotype was seen a few times. The chain uses TRBV12-5 and TRBJ2-7, with 9 nucleotides matching TRBD2. Losses at the gene ends were 6 bases for V and 4 bases for J; bases not matched to a gene: 10. This CDR3 is built from 15 residues. CDR1 and CDR2 (germline): LGHNT, FRNRAP. CDR3 in amino acids: CASGMGASGVYEQYF. The DNA for the CDR3 is TGTGCTAGTGGCATGGGCGCTAGCGGGGTTTACGAGCAGTACTTC.

This chain uses TRBV6-2 or TRBV6-3 with TRBJ1-1; D unclear. The CDR3 is 13 residues long. V lost 7 bases and J 4 bases, leaving 13 bases between the germline ends. The germline V gene has CDR1 MNHEY and CDR2 SVGEGT. The CDR3 here is CASTLTEGTEAFF. Here the CDR3 DNA reads TGTGCCAGCACCTTGACGGAGGGCACTGAAGCTTTCTTT.

The rearrangement uses TRBV3-1 and TRBJ2-7; weak D call: TRBD2 (7 bases). The J call may be incorrect, as the DNA end agrees better with TRBJ2-4. The CDR3 runs 16 residues. Germline lookup yields CDR1 LGHDT and CDR2 YNNKEL (reference sequence). The CDR3 region has the DNA TGTGCCAGCAGCCAAGAGGGTGCAGGGAGGGGGAACATTCAGTACTTC. Translation gives CASSQEGAGRGNIQYF.

The J gene is TRBJ2-7, the V gene TRBV28; a weak D match, TRBD1 (6 bases). V gave up 11 bases and J gave up 2 bases, with 13 bases separating them. Germline CDR1 reads MDHEN; CDR2 reads SYDVKM. CDR3 length equals 12 residues. In DNA, the CDR3 is TGTGCCCGAGACAGGACAACCTACGAGCAGTACTTC. It codes for CARDRTTYEQYF.